The T cell receptor (beta chain) described here comes from a study of T cells in localized non-small cell lung cancer (dated by TCRdb to between 2020 and 2021). Regarding the complete study: Comparing tumors with uninvolved tumor-adjacent lungs, the study looked at the T cell repertoires of approximately 250 patients with early-stage NSCLC. All 220 or so NSCLC patients in the cohort were treatment-naive and had localized lung tumors that were resected. A mean age of roughly 64 years was recorded for the NSCLC patients, of whom 120 to 150 were male and over 100 were female.

V is trimmed back by 1 base and J by 7 bases, and the junction contains 5 bases that no gene match accounts for. CDR1 and CDR2, looked up from the germline V gene, are SGHAT and FQNNGV. The CDR3, cysteine through phenylalanine, is 15 amino acids long. Left in the record is the CDR3 DNA by itself, 45 bases read in frame from the first base. At diagnosis, tumor, uninvolved tumor-adjacent lung and peripheral blood were collected and then preserved as a mix of FFPE and fresh-frozen material. For TCR repertoire profiling, the blood samples were analyzed as peripheral blood mononuclear cells. Paper-wide results and their limitations: Because multi-region sequencing of the tumors was not done, intratumor heterogeneity could not be ruled out. Uninvolved tumor-adjacent lung showed the highest T cell clonality, higher than tumor, which suggests more focused antigenic responses in the uninvolved tumor-adjacent lung. Longer overall survival was associated with higher T cell density in blood, whereas shorter survival was associated with higher clonality in adjacent lung. Because of the exploratory design, TCR variables were selected using unadjusted p-values without false-discovery rate correction. A median of 57 of the top 100 tumor clones turned up in the paired uninvolved adjacent lung, and 25 to 30 of those clones also ranked among the top 100 of that same adjacent lung.

TCR beta CDR3 regions were sequenced from DNA using the immunoSEQ Assay. The paper's processing steps were these. T cell density was computed as TCR beta template counts normalized to usable DNA estimated by amplifying housekeeping genes. Using the preseqR package, richness was estimated by extrapolating to 120,000 templates for tissue samples and 400,000 templates for PBMC samples. Clonality was defined by subtracting Pielou's evenness from one. Differential abundance testing on productive amino-acid clonotypes, with a minimum total count of 5 and an alpha of 0.1, was used to identify tissue-enriched TCRs. Repertoire overlap between compartments was quantified with the Jaccard Index and Morisita Overlap Index. GLIPH grouped TCR beta CDR3s together with public tetramer-defined viral CDR3s, and a viral motif had to include at least three viral sequences and show V-gene enrichment. TCRdb re-hosts the immuneACCESS table, in-frame sequences only. Its copies lack some clones; in the studies checked, an unresolved V gene accounts for under half of them, and the cause for the rest is not known. Clone size and the V and J calls come from that table; the DNA yielded D and trimming. The sample table lists thousands of clones, 85% of them with a count of one. The ten biggest clones cover 8.6% of the sample.

On this clone itself: Its cognate antigen has yet to be identified. No much larger clone exists at a distance of one base, and base qualities are not known.

This receptor was identified in a woman aged 40-69 years with stage II lung adenocarcinoma. The chain employs TRBV11-2 and TRBJ2-1, with TRBD2 identical over 9 junction bases. The material sequenced was PBMCs, taken before any cancer treatment. The DNA is TGTGCCAGCAGCTTAGTGGTGACTAGCGGAAATGAGCAGTTCTTC. This gives the protein CASSLVVTSGNEQFF. The CDR3 plus the reference TRBV11-2 and TRBJ2-1 genes for the other parts give the full variable domain: EAGVAQSPRYKIIEKRQSVAFWCNPISGHATLYWYQQILGQGPKLLIQFQNNGVVDDSQLPKDRFSAERLKGVDSTLKIQPAKLEDSAVYLCASSLVVTSGNEQFFGPGTRLTVL.